This T cell receptor (beta chain) was sequenced during a study of OX40 agonist ivuxolimab in advanced cancers. Whole-study findings and limits: Expansion of clones was among the lowest in partial responders at 0.1-3.0 mg/kg.

Some clones are missing from TCRdb's copy, which holds only in-frame ones; the method was immunoSEQ multiplex PCR. The data hold around 34,000 clones, with 79% observed a single time. The CDR3 is 14 amino acids. Germline-derived CDR1 and CDR2 are MNHEY and SVGAGI. The germline V and J ends were trimmed by 6 bases and 3 bases, with 14 bases remaining between them. Points on this clone: Antigen unknown.

The chain carries TRBV6-5 and TRBJ1-2; D gene uncertain. This TCR derives from an adult with an advanced solid tumor such as melanoma, head and neck, liver or kidney cancer. The sample here was CD4+ or CD8+ T cells sorted from blood, taken in a trial of the OX40 agonist ivuxolimab. Here the CDR3 reads CASRDLGRDYGYTF. For the CDR3, the DNA is TGTGCCAGCAGGGACTTGGGTAGGGACTATGGCTACACCTTC.